This TCR beta chain derives from a study of cytomegalovirus exposure and HLA in healthy donors. General observations from the study: The study designated roughly 160 TCR beta chains cytomegalovirus-associated. In a later analysis, across HLA loci, associated TCR counts were highest for DRB1, lowest for HLA-C.

CDR1 and CDR2 (germline): SGDLS, YYNGEE. Losses at the gene ends were 0 bases for V and 7 bases for J; bases not matched to a gene: 9. CDR3 length equals 17 residues. To note about this clone: Its antigen remains unidentified.

This PCR relied on a set of 60 Vbeta primers and 13 Jbeta primers. The protocol was immunoSEQ multiplex PCR, while the TCRdb copy is restricted to in-frame clones and leaves out a portion. The repertoire holds 150,000 or so clones, with about 80% as singletons. This TCR came from a man aged 25-45 years in good health and CMV-seropositive. The sequenced sample was PBMCs. This rearrangement joins TRBV9 to TRBJ2-1; 11 bases are shared with TRBD2. Written as DNA, the CDR3 is TGTGCCAGCAGCGTAGATCCTGGTAGCGGGAGGGGGAATGAGCAGTTCTTC. Protein: CASSVDPGSGRGNEQFF.